This T cell receptor beta chain was captured by sequencing in a study of T cell changes during pregnancy in multiple sclerosis. V lost 5 bases to trimming and J lost 2 bases, with 16 bases between them. Germline V gives CDR1 SGHTA, CDR2 FQGNSA. This CDR3 contains 16 residues. Produced via immunoSEQ multiplex PCR; TCRdb's table is partial and in-frame only. Of about 52,000 clones in the sample, around 94% were seen once. The sequence derives from a female donor with multiple sclerosis, enrolled in a pregnancy study. Sequenced material: CD4+ T cells from peripheral blood mononuclear cells, taken in the third trimester of pregnancy. The rearrangement uses TRBV7-2 and TRBJ2-1, with a weak D call TRBD2 (6 bases). DNA of the CDR3: TGTGCCAGCAGCCCGCGGGGCAGGGACGCCTACAATGAGCAGTTCTTC. Translated, it gives CASSPRGRDAYNEQFF. Full variable domain (rest looked up from reference TRBV7-2 and TRBJ2-1): GAGVSQSPSNKVTEKGKDVELRCDPISGHTALYWYRQSLGQGLEFLIYFQGNSAPDKSGLPSDRFSAERTGGSVSTLTIQRTQQEDSAVYLCASSPRGRDAYNEQFFGPGTRLTVL.